The 27 T cell receptor beta chains reported below all come from one sample, sequenced in a study of CD8 T cells in Susac syndrome. The RNA, about 0.45 to 1 ug, was put through reverse transcription using random hexamers. TCRdb ran MiXCR on the immunoSEQ multiplex PCR reads and lists one entry per CDR3 protein. Among 200,000 to 250,000 distinct CDR3 sequences, 93% were seen once, and the ten largest hold approximately 0.07%. Specimen: CD4+ T cells from PBMCs. Source of these receptors: a human donor with multiple sclerosis.

This clonotype was recorded once. The gene calls are TRBV20-1 and TRBJ2-7, with a weak D call TRBD2 (6 bases). Per the germline V gene, CDR1 is DFQATT and CDR2 is SNEGSKA (reference sequence). The CDR3 covers 15 residues. In DNA form, the CDR3 reads TGCAGCCCACGGGGGTTCACGGGGGATGCCTACGAGCAGTACTTC. Its translation is CSPRGFTGDAYEQYF.

The chain joins TRBV20-1 to TRBJ1-2; D possibly corresponds to TRBD1 (5 bases). Trimming took off 5 bases at V and 4 bases at J, with 8 bases between the two ends. The CDR3 extends over 11 amino acids. Looked up from germline, CDR1 is DFQATT and CDR2 is SNEGSKA (reference sequence). DNA for the CDR3: TGCAGTGCTGGGACTACCTATGGCTACACCTTC. Protein: CSAGTTYGYTF.

The chain recombines TRBV24-1 with TRBJ1-5, with D unclear. The V and J ends lost 4 bases and 1 base respectively, with 13 bases between them. The CDR3 sequence is 16 residues long. Germline loops: CDR1 KGHDR, CDR2 SFDVKD. The DNA of the CDR3 is TGTGCCACCAGTGACCCGGGGAGGGCGAGCAATCAGCCCCAGCATTTT. This translates into CATSDPGRASNQPQHF.

V and J are TRBV28 and TRBJ2-7, with D hard to call. V gave up 6 bases and J gave up 3 bases, with 24 bases separating them. Germline V gene lookup returns CDR1 MDHEN and CDR2 SYDVKM. This CDR3 region has 17 residues. The CDR3 protein is CASSPQAGQNPFYEQYF. In DNA form, the CDR3 reads TGTGCCAGCAGCCCTCAAGCTGGGCAGAACCCGTTCTACGAGCAGTACTTC.

The chain combines TRBV5-6 with TRBJ1-1; D is perhaps TRBD1 (6 bases). Germline CDR1 and CDR2: SGHDT and YYEEEE. The V end lost 4 bases, the J end lost 11 bases, and 12 bases lay between the germline ends. This CDR3 comprises 11 residues. The CDR3 is CASSQAGGAFF. In DNA, the CDR3 is TGTGCCAGCAGCCAGGCGGGGGGCGCTTTCTTT.

The V call is TRBV5-1, the J call TRBJ1-2; the D gene is possibly TRBD1 (5 bases). This CDR3 has 15 residues. V lost 4 bases to trimming and J lost 4 bases, with 17 bases between them. The germline CDR1 and CDR2 sequences are SGHRS and YFSETQ. The CDR3 DNA reads as TGCGCCAGCAGCGAGAAATTGCGGGGGACCTATGGCTACACCTTC. The encoded protein is CASSEKLRGTYGYTF.

The gene calls are TRBV7-2 and TRBJ2-2; D uncertain. Germline V gene lookup returns CDR1 SGHTA and CDR2 FQGNSA. Trimming stripped 3 bases from V and 6 bases from J, with 11 bases between. The CDR3 has 14 amino acids. The CDR3 DNA is TGTGCCAGCAGCTTTGGAGTGGTCGCCGGGGAGCTGTTTTTT. Its protein product is CASSFGVVAGELFF.

J is TRBJ2-1 and V is TRBV12-3 or TRBV12-4; D tentatively fits TRBD1 or TRBD2 (5 bases each). V was cut by 8 bases and J by 1 base, with 15 bases left in between. This CDR3 is built from 15 residues. This chain's CDR3 is CASCQGVGSYNEQFF. CDR3 in DNA: TGTGCCAGCTGCCAGGGAGTTGGATCCTACAATGAGCAGTTCTTC.

The genes are TRBV5-1 and TRBJ2-5; D is unclear. This CDR3 has 13 amino acids. The germline V and J ends were trimmed by 5 bases and 3 bases, with 11 bases remaining between them. Per the germline V gene, CDR1 is SGHRS and CDR2 is YFSETQ. CDR3 residues: CASRVGAEETQYF. The CDR3 nucleotides are TGCGCCAGCAGAGTGGGTGCAGAAGAGACCCAGTACTTC.

This chain uses TRBV6-1 with TRBJ1-2; D is undetermined. Germline V gives CDR1 MNHNS, CDR2 SASEGT. The CDR3 is made up of 12 amino acids. V was cut by 4 bases and J by 6 bases, with 9 bases left in between. The CDR3 reads CASSVGGNGYTF. In DNA form, the CDR3 reads TGTGCCAGCAGTGTCGGCGGGAATGGCTACACCTTC.

The CDR3 nucleotides are TGTGCCAGCAGCCTCCCGGGTGGCACAGATACGCAGTATTTT. Translation gives CASSLPGGTDTQYF. The chain couples TRBV7-6 to TRBJ2-3, with D unclear. Trimming cost V 5 bases and J 1 base, with 10 bases left between them. This CDR3 is 14 amino acids long. In germline, CDR1 is SGHVS, CDR2 FNYEAQ.

This chain links TRBV5-1 with TRBJ1-2; 10 positions match TRBD1. V lost 4 bases and J lost 8; bases outside the gene matches: 17. Germline V gene lookup returns CDR1 SGHRS and CDR2 YFSETQ. The length of the CDR3 is 17 residues. CDR3 loop: CASSARGTGQGLGGYTF. The CDR3 bases are TGCGCCAGCAGCGCCCGAGGAACGGGACAGGGGCTGGGCGGCTACACCTTC.

The rearrangement links TRBV20-1 to TRBJ1-6; maybe TRBD1 (5 bases). This CDR3 has 15 amino acids. V was clipped by 3 bases and J by 6 bases, with 15 bases between them. Germline values: CDR1 DFQATT, CDR2 SNEGSKA (reference sequence). CDR3: CSARAPGRINSPLHF. The CDR3 coding sequence is TGCAGTGCTAGGGCCCCGGGACGGATTAATTCACCCCTCCACTTT.

The chain is built from TRBV20-1 and TRBJ1-2; D perhaps matches TRBD1 (6 bases). This CDR3 spans 14 amino acids. Germline-derived CDR1 and CDR2 are DFQATT and SNEGSKA (reference sequence). CDR3 bases: TGCATCACCACCGGACAGCCCGGGAACTATGGCTACACCTTC. This codes for CITTGQPGNYGYTF.

The CDR3 is CASSRSGGATDTQYF. The CDR3 DNA sequence: TGTGCCAGCAGCCGTAGCGGGGGGGCAACAGATACGCAGTATTTT. The chain recombines TRBV7-9 with TRBJ2-3; 11 bases agree with TRBD2. CDR3 length: 15 amino acids. The V gene end was trimmed by 5 bases and the J gene end by 3 bases; junction bases not matched to a gene: 4. Per germline, CDR1 SEHNR and CDR2 FQNEAQ (reference sequence).

The J gene is TRBJ2-3, the V gene TRBV6-1, with 11 positions matching TRBD1. Germline V CDR1 and CDR2: MNHNS, SASEGT. The trim removed 6 bases at V and 2 bases at J, leaving 4 bases unmatched. The CDR3 is 15 residues long. CDR3 region: CASRTGQGDTDTQYF. The CDR3 nucleotides are TGTGCCAGCAGAACGGGACAGGGGGACACAGATACGCAGTATTTT.

DNA for the CDR3: TGTGCCTGGAGTGAACCGGCCTCCTACAATGAGCAGTTCTTC. Translated: CAWSEPASYNEQFF. The J gene is TRBJ2-1, the V gene TRBV30; D is ambiguous. This CDR3 has 14 amino acids. V lost 1 base and J 0 bases, leaving 7 bases between the germline ends. Per germline, CDR1 GTSNPN and CDR2 SVGIG (reference sequence).

The chain links TRBV7-9 to TRBJ2-5; 8 bases line up with TRBD1. CDR1 is SEHNR, CDR2 FQNEAQ, per germline (reference sequence). The ends lost 4 bases at V and 5 bases at J; junction bases unmatched: 12. This CDR3 is built from 16 residues. CDR3 bases: TGTGCCAGCAGCTCCAGCGCCAGGGGGCCGAGGGAGACCCAGTACTTC. Its translation: CASSSSARGPRETQYF.

This chain uses TRBV9 with TRBJ2-2, with D unclear. This CDR3 spans 13 amino acids. The germline gives CDR1 SGDLS, CDR2 YYNGEE. Trimming pared 0 bases from V and 6 bases from J, leaving 6 bases between. The CDR3 region has the DNA TGTGCCAGCAGCGTAGCGTTACCCGGGGAGCTGTTTTTT. It translates to CASSVALPGELFF. The full variable domain, completed using reference TRBV9 and TRBJ2-2, is DSGVTQTPKHLITATGQRVTLRCSPRSGDLSVYWYQQSLDQGLQFLIQYYNGEERAKGNILERFSAQQFPDLHSELNLSSLELGDSALYFCASSVALPGELFFGEGSRLTVL.

The CDR3 DNA reads as TGCAGTGCGGAGAGGACAGCCGGTGAAGCTTTCTTT. Protein product: CSAERTAGEAFF. The gene calls are TRBV20-1 and TRBJ1-1, with D perhaps TRBD1 (6 bases). The CDR3 has 12 amino acids. Deletions cut 6 bases from V and 7 bases from J, with 15 bases between. CDR1 is DFQATT and CDR2 is SNEGSKA in the germline V gene (reference sequence).

This clonotype was detected once. The chain links TRBV3-1 to TRBJ2-2; D gene uncertain. The CDR3 contains 15 residues. Looked up from germline, CDR1 is LGHDT and CDR2 is YNNKEL (reference sequence). Between the trimmed V and J ends, which lost 2 bases and 7 bases, there was a span of 14 bases. The CDR3 loop is CASSQQTPRGGELFF. The CDR3 coding sequence is TGTGCCAGCAGCCAACAGACACCCCGCGGCGGGGAGCTGTTTTTT.

V usage is TRBV11-1 and J usage is TRBJ2-7; 11 nucleotides agree with TRBD2. This CDR3 is 15 amino acids long. Germline assignment: CDR1 SGHAT and CDR2 FQDESV (reference sequence). V dropped 5 bases and J dropped 5; count of bases not matched to a gene: 8. CDR3 coding DNA: TGTGCCAGCAGCACAGATGGACTAGCGGGTCACGAGCAGTACGTC. This codes for CASSTDGLAGHEQYV.

This sequence joins TRBV5-1 and TRBJ2-1, with a weak D call TRBD2 (6 bases). This CDR3 comprises 16 residues. Germline assignment: CDR1 SGHRS and CDR2 YFSETQ. With 3 bases removed from V and 0 bases from J, the gap between germline ends came to 13 bases. Written as DNA, the CDR3 is TGCGCCAGCAGCTCAGGTGCGGGGAGCTCCTACAATGAGCAGTTCTTC. Protein product: CASSSGAGSSYNEQFF.

CDR3 loop: CASHRDRGNTEAFF. CDR3 nucleotide sequence: TGTGCCAGCCACCGCGACAGGGGGAACACTGAAGCTTTCTTT. The chain has TRBV2 and TRBJ1-1, with 8 bases that match TRBD1. There are 14 residues in the CDR3. Germline lookup yields CDR1 SNHLY and CDR2 FYNNEI. V dropped 8 bases and J dropped 1; count of bases not matched to a gene: 6.

V gene TRBV18 combines with J gene TRBJ2-1; D call uncertain. The germline V gene has CDR1 KGHSH and CDR2 LQKENI. V lost 2 bases and J lost 2, with 7 bases in between. The CDR3 has 14 amino acids. CDR3 protein: CASSPVETYNEQFF. CDR3 nucleotide sequence: TGTGCCAGCTCACCAGTTGAAACCTACAATGAGCAGTTCTTC.

V usage is TRBV11-2 and J usage is TRBJ2-7; 7 bases agree with TRBD2. The trim removed 1 base at V and 6 bases at J, leaving 6 bases unmatched. Germline values: CDR1 SGHAT, CDR2 FQNNGV. The CDR3 covers 14 residues. The CDR3 DNA reads as TGTGCCAGCAGCTTAGCCGCTAGCGGAGTCGAGCAGTACGTC. This gives the protein CASSLAASGVEQYV.

The V and J genes are TRBV7-2 and TRBJ2-3; D is unresolved. CDR1 and CDR2 from the germline V gene are SGHTA and FQGNSA. The V end lost 1 base, the J end lost 0 bases, and 8 bases lay between the germline ends. There are 15 residues in the CDR3. Here the CDR3 DNA reads TGTGCCAGCAGCTTAGACGGGCCTAGCACAGATACGCAGTATTTT. This translates into CASSLDGPSTDTQYF.